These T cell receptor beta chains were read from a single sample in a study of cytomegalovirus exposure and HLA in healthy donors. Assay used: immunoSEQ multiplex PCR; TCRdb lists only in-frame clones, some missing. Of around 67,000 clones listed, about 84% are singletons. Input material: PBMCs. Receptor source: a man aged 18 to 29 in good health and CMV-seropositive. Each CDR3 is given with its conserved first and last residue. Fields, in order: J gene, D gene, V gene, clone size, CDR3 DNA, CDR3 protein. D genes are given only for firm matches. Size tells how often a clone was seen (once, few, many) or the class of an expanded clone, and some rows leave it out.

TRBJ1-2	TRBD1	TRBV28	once	TGTGCCAGCAGTCCACAACAGGGGCGAAGCTATGGCTACACCTTC	CASSPQQGRSYGYTF
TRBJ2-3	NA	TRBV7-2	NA	TGTGCCAGCAGCCGAGCGGAGGGAGATACGCAGTATTTT	CASSRAEGDTQYF
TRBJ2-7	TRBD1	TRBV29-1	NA	TGCAGCGTTGAGACAGGGGGCTTCGAGCAGTACTTC	CSVETGGFEQYF
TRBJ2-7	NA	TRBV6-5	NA	TGTGCCACCTTTTCGACTCCCTACGAGCAGTACTTC	CATFSTPYEQYF
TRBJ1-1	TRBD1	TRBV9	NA	TGTGCCAGCAGCGTCTCGGGACAGTTGAACACTGAAGCTTTCTTT	CASSVSGQLNTEAFF
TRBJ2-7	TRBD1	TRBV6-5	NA	TGTGCCAGCAGTACCGGGACAGTCACCTACGAGCAGTACTTC	CASSTGTVTYEQYF
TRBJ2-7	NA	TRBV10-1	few	TGCGCCAGCAGTGAGAGGACTGTGGGTTACGAGCAGTACTTC	CASSERTVGYEQYF
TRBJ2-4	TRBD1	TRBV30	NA	TGTGCCTGGAGTACAGGGGTTCTAAACATTCAGTACTTC	CAWSTGVLNIQYF
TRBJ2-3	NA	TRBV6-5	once	TGTGCCAGCAGGGCCAGTCTAGCGACAGATACGCAGTATTTT	CASRASLATDTQYF
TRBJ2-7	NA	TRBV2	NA	TGTGCCAGCAGCGGCCGGGACATAACGTACGAGCAGTACTTC	CASSGRDITYEQYF
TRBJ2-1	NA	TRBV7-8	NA	TGTGCCAGCAGCCCAGGAAGCGGTGAGCAGTTCTTC	CASSPGSGEQFF
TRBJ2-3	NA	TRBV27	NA	TGTGCCAGCAGTTCCAGCGCCCGAGGAGATACGCAGTATTTT	CASSSSARGDTQYF
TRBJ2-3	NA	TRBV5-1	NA	TGCGCCAGCAGCTTGAACGGGTTCACAGATACGCAGTATTTT	CASSLNGFTDTQYF
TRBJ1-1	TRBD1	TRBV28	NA	TGTGCCAGCAGTTCACGGACAGGGGCCACTGAAGCTTTCTTT	CASSSRTGATEAFF
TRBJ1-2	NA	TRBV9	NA	TGTGCCAGCAGCGCGGGAGGGGGGGATGGGCGCTACACCTTC	CASSAGGGDGRYTF
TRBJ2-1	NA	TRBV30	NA	TGTGCCTGGAGTTCACCTTCAGATGAGCAGTTCTTC	CAWSSPSDEQFF
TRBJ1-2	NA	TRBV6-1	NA	TGTGCCAGCATGCGCGGCGCGAGAGGCTACACCTTC	CASMRGARGYTF
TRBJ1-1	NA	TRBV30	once	TGTGCCTGGAGGTACGGGATGAACACTGAAGCTTTCTTT	CAWRYGMNTEAFF
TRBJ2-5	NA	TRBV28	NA	TGTGCCAGCACCGCCAGGGGCGGTACAGAGACCCAGTACTTC	CASTARGGTETQYF
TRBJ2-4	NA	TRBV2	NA	TGTGCCAGCAGTGACAGGACAGACTCCCTAGCCAAAAACATTCAGTACTTC	CASSDRTDSLAKNIQYF
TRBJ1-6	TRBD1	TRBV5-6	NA	TGTGCCAGCAGCTTTGACAGGGCCGGACCCCTCCACTTT	CASSFDRAGPLHF
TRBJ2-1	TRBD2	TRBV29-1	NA	TGCAGCGTTGAAGGGTGGGAGGGAGGCAATGAGCAGTTCTTC	CSVEGWEGGNEQFF
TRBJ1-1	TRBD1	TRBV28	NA	TGTGCCAGCAGTCCCGGACAGGGATTGGAAGCTTTCTTT	CASSPGQGLEAFF
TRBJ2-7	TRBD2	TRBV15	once	TGTGCCACCAGCAGCGGGGGACTAGCGGCCTCAACCTACGAGCAGTACTTC	CATSSGGLAASTYEQYF
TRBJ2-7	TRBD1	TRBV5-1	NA	TGCGCCAGCAGCTGGGGGGACAGGGCAGCCTACGAGCAGTACTTC	CASSWGDRAAYEQYF
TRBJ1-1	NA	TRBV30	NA	TGTGCCTGGACGACGGCAGGGCAGAGAGCTTTCTTT	CAWTTAGQRAFF
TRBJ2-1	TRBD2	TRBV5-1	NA	TGCGCCAGCAGCGATGAACATAGCGGGGGCACCTACAATGAGCAGTTCTTC	CASSDEHSGGTYNEQFF
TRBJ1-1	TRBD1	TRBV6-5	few	TGTGCCAGCAGTTCCCGGACAGGGAACACTGAAGCTTTCTTT	CASSSRTGNTEAFF
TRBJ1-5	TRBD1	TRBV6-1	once	TGTGCCAGCAGTGAATTGGGACAGGGGAGTCAGCCCCAGCATTTT	CASSELGQGSQPQHF
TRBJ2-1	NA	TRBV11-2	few	TGTGCCAGCAGCTTGTTGAGCTCCTACAATGAGCAGTTCTTC	CASSLLSSYNEQFF
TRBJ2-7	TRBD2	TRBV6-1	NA	TGTGCCACGGATAGCGGGAATTCCGCAACCTACGAGCAGTACTTC	CATDSGNSATYEQYF
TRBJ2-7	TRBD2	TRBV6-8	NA	TGTGCCAGCACCTTTAGCGGGAGATCATCCTACGAGCAGTACTTC	CASTFSGRSSYEQYF
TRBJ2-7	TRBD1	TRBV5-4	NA	TGTGCCAGCAGCTGGGGGACAGGGCCCACTTCCTACGAGCAGTACTTC	CASSWGTGPTSYEQYF
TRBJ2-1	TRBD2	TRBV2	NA	TGTGCCAGCAGAATTAGCGGGAACTCCTACAATGAGCAGTTCTTC	CASRISGNSYNEQFF
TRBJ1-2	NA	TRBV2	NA	TGTCTTAGAGGGGGTGGTTATGGCTACACCTTC	CLRGGGYGYTF
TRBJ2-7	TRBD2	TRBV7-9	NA	TGTGCCAGCAGCTTAGCCTACGGGAGGGGTTCCTACGAGCAGTACTTC	CASSLAYGRGSYEQYF
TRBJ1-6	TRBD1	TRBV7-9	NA	TGTGCCACTTCGGGACAGGGAGGAACACCCCTCCACTTT	CATSGQGGTPLHF
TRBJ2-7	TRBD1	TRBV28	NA	TGTGCCAGCAGTTTGGGGGACAGGATACCCTACGAGCAGTACTTC	CASSLGDRIPYEQYF
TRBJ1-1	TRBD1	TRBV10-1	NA	TGCGCCAGCAGCGGGGACAGGGGGCGTACTGAAGCTTTCTTT	CASSGDRGRTEAFF
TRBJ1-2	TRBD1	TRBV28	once	TGTGCCAGTCACACCACACAGGGGTATGGCTACACCTTC	CASHTTQGYGYTF
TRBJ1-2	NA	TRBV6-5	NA	TGTGCCAGCAGTTATCGATACTCCTATGGCTACACCTTC	CASSYRYSYGYTF
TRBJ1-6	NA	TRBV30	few	TGTGCCTGGAGTGGTTACAGCCCGGATAATTCACCCCTCCACTTT	CAWSGYSPDNSPLHF